This TCR beta chain was captured by sequencing in a study of T cell responses to AZD1222 COVID-19 vaccine. Study-level results: Donors in the cohort were predominantly white British and more often female, and clonal diversity was possibly underestimated. Researchers took repertoire samples only after the peak T cell response had come. The study reported that nearly half of spike-specific TCRs target unmutated variant regions. Breadth and depth of Spike-specific TCRs rose after two AZD1222 doses.

Turning to this clone: What it binds is not known.

Sequencing used immunoSEQ multiplex PCR; TCRdb keeps in-frame clones, though not all of them. This sample has roughly 140,000 clones, with roughly 90% found just once. The CDR3 length is 15 residues. Germline CDR1 is MNHEY and CDR2 is SVGEGT. Losses at the gene ends were 6 bases for V and 8 bases for J; bases not matched to a gene: 12. V is TRBV6-2 or TRBV6-3 and J is TRBJ2-4; 8 bases agree with TRBD2. The sample in question was peripheral blood, obtained 28 days after the second AZD1222 dose. The clonotype comes from an adult who received the AZD1222 COVID-19 vaccine. The CDR3, as DNA: TGTGCCAGCAGCCGCGGGCGGAGCGGGAGTGACATTCAGTACTTC. Protein sequence: CASSRGRSGSDIQYF.